The present TCR beta chain was sequenced within a study of blood T cell repertoires in COVID-19. Background on the study: Sites in the United States, Italy and Spain provided acute and convalescent COVID-19 samples. The cDNA or gDNA used as material had been derived from T cells, B-cell-depleted T cells, or PBMCs.

Using immunoSEQ multiplex PCR, the repertoire was profiled, and TCRdb retains in-frame clones only, with some absent. This table has around 500,000 clones, around nine tenths appearing once. Recovered status applied to Cohort 3 donors who had two consecutive negative PCRs. It also applied to those with clearance or with symptom resolution. Germline V gene data show CDR1 as MNHNY and CDR2 as SVGAGI (reference sequence). CDR3 length: 17 amino acids. With 5 bases removed from V and 4 bases from J, the gap between germline ends came to 18 bases. The sample consisted of PBMCs or T cells enriched from blood (not recorded which). The receptor was derived from a woman between 40 and 55 years old who had recovered from COVID-19. V is TRBV6-6 and J is TRBJ2-6; D possibly corresponds to TRBD2 (5 bases). CDR3: CASSRRGGGRGANVLTF. In DNA form, the CDR3 reads TGTGCCAGCAGTCGTCGAGGAGGTGGGAGAGGGGCCAACGTCCTGACTTTC.